The T cell receptor beta chain described here comes from a study of Graves' ophthalmopathy and Graves' hyperthyroidism. Notes on the study in general: Most expanded clonotypes from thyroid (those above 0.001 frequency) were also found in blood.

This clonotype showed up many times. The antigen is undetermined. Trimming removed 2 bases from V and 1 base from J, with 15 bases in between. This CDR3 is built from 16 residues. CDR1 MNHEY and CDR2 SMNVEV come from the germline V gene (reference sequence). The study amplified TCR beta CDR3 regions using RNA transcripts. Second-round multiplex PCR came after a first-round RT-PCR that employed HTBI primers. TCRdb re-derived calls from the multiplex PCR reads in MiXCR, one entry per CDR3 protein. The sample contains about 500,000 distinct CDR3 sequences, over 13% of which appear only once. Patients with other autoimmune diseases, uncontrolled infections, pregnancy or lactation were excluded.

This TCR was sampled from a young woman with Graves' ophthalmopathy. Sequences were obtained from blood. This chain connects TRBV27 to TRBJ2-7; a weak D match, TRBD1 (5 bases). In DNA form, the CDR3 reads TGTGCCAGCAGTTTAGGAGCAGGGTTTAAGTCCTACGAGCAGTACTTC. The encoded protein is CASSLGAGFKSYEQYF.